A single sample is the source of the 15 T cell receptor beta chains below, sequenced in a study of T cell repertoires in cytomegalovirus infection. MiXCR, run by TCRdb on the reads, gives a single entry per CDR3 protein. The sample yields 54,000 or so distinct CDR3 sequences, about 33% seen once. No cognate antigen is known for these TCRs. The sample was PBMCs, sequenced either directly or after in vitro stimulation (not recorded which). The source is a human donor in good health (CMV status not recorded). Some clones in this sample may be carry-over from other donors' samples.

V is TRBV10-3 and J is TRBJ2-7; 11 bases match TRBD2. V lost 6 bases to trimming and J lost 2 bases; unmatched junction nucleotides: 6. In germline, CDR1 is ENHRY, CDR2 SYGVKD. The length of the CDR3 is 15 residues. CDR3 in amino acids: CAISPNSGGAYEQYF. The CDR3 DNA sequence: TGTGCCATCAGCCCTAATAGCGGGGGGGCCTACGAGCAGTACTTC.

J is TRBJ1-5 and V is TRBV2, with D tentatively TRBD1 (5 bases). The V end lost 3 bases, the J end lost 11 bases, and 20 bases lay between the germline ends. Germline loops: CDR1 SNHLY, CDR2 FYNNEI. The CDR3 covers 15 residues. CDR3 protein: CASSELAGNPSTQHF. For the CDR3, the DNA is TGTGCCAGCAGTGAGTTGGCAGGGAATCCTTCGACCCAGCATTTT.

This clonotype showed up just a few times. The CDR3 DNA sequence: TGCAGTGCTGGGGACAGACAGTCCTACGAGCAGTACTTC. Its translation: CSAGDRQSYEQYF. The rearrangement links TRBV20-1 to TRBJ2-7, with TRBD1 identical over 7 bases. The germline CDR1 and CDR2 sequences are DFQATT and SNEGSKA (reference sequence). The CDR3 runs to 13 residues. The V gene end was trimmed by 5 bases and the J gene end by 1 base; junction bases not matched to a gene: 5.

The CDR3 region has the DNA TGTGCCAGCTCACCCGGCCAGAGATTACCTGAAGCTTTCTTT. Amino acids: CASSPGQRLPEAFF. The J gene is TRBJ1-1, the V gene TRBV18; D gene uncertain. The CDR3 has 14 amino acids. CDR1 KGHSH and CDR2 LQKENI come from the germline V gene. Trimming shortened V by 3 bases and J by 6 bases, and 14 bases separated the two germline ends. Together with reference TRBV18 and TRBJ1-1, the CDR3 gives the full variable domain: NAGVMQNPRHLVRRRGQEARLRCSPMKGHSHVYWYRQLPEEGLKFMVYLQKENIIDESGMPKERFSAEFPKEGPSILRIQQVVRGDSAAYFCASSPGQRLPEAFFGQGTRLTVV.

Only one count was recorded for this clonotype. The gene calls are TRBV6-4 and TRBJ2-1; maybe TRBD2 (5 bases). Trimming took off 4 bases at V and 4 bases at J, with 14 bases between the two ends. The CDR3 runs 15 residues. CDR1 and CDR2 (germline): MRHNA, SNTAGT. The CDR3 here is CASSGRASGYNEQFF. The CDR3 nucleotides read TGTGCCAGCAGTGGAAGGGCCTCGGGATACAATGAGCAGTTCTTC.

This chain links TRBV11-2 with TRBJ2-1, with 16 bases fitting TRBD2. J gave up 8 bases and V 8 bases, and 6 bases lay outside the gene matches. Per germline, CDR1 SGHAT and CDR2 FQNNGV. The CDR3 is made up of 15 amino acids. The CDR3 here is CASGPGLAGGDEQFF. CDR3 nucleotide sequence: TGTGCCAGCGGCCCGGGACTAGCGGGAGGGGATGAGCAGTTCTTC.

The count of this clonotype is one. J is TRBJ1-4 and V is TRBV7-2; 9 positions match TRBD1. The CDR3 has 15 residues. Germline values: CDR1 SGHTA, CDR2 FQGNSA. The junction had 12 bases not matched to a gene; V was cut back by 5 bases and J by 11 bases. The CDR3 nucleotides read TGTGCCAGCAGCCACCCGGGACAGGGTAACAACAAACTGTTTTTT. Its protein is CASSHPGQGNNKLFF.

V and J are TRBV20-1 and TRBJ1-2; TRBD1 is a possible D gene (6 bases). This CDR3 has 14 amino acids. Germline V gives CDR1 DFQATT, CDR2 SNEGSKA (reference sequence). V was cut by 0 bases and J by 3 bases, with 11 bases left in between. The CDR3 DNA reads as TGCAGTGCTAGAGACTGGCAGGGGTACTATGGCTACACCTTC. Encoded protein: CSARDWQGYYGYTF.

Many counts were recorded for this clonotype. The chain employs TRBV7-9 and TRBJ2-1; TRBD2 matches 11 bases. The CDR3 covers 19 residues. Germline V gene lookup returns CDR1 SEHNR and CDR2 FQNEAQ (reference sequence). After removal of 6 bases from V and 1 base from J, the junction contained 14 bases not matched to a gene. The CDR3 DNA reads as TGTGCCAGCAGGCCTTCGACTAGCGGGAATGTTCGGTCCTACAATGAGCAGTTCTTC. Translating it yields CASRPSTSGNVRSYNEQFF.

The chain couples TRBV7-2 to TRBJ2-3; D could derive from TRBD1 or TRBD2 (5 bases each). The CDR3 totals 15 residues. CDR1 is SGHTA, CDR2 FQGNSA, per germline. V shed 5 bases and J shed 2 bases, with 14 bases lying between them. The DNA of the CDR3 is TGTGCCAGCAGCCGGGGCCCCATTTCCACAGATACGCAGTATTTT. Protein sequence: CASSRGPISTDTQYF. Combining the CDR3 with reference TRBV7-2 and TRBJ2-3 gives the whole variable domain GAGVSQSPSNKVTEKGKDVELRCDPISGHTALYWYRQSLGQGLEFLIYFQGNSAPDKSGLPSDRFSAERTGGSVSTLTIQRTQQEDSAVYLCASSRGPISTDTQYFGPGTRLTVL.

CDR3 protein: CASSAQAAAASTDTQYF. CDR3 DNA: TGTGCCAGCAGTGCCCAGGCGGCAGCTGCTAGCACAGATACGCAGTATTTT. The chain is built from TRBV25-1 and TRBJ2-3; D unresolved. Trimming took off 4 bases at V and 0 bases at J, with 17 bases between the two ends. Germline lookup yields CDR1 MGHDK and CDR2 SYGVNS. This CDR3 is 17 amino acids long.

A few counts support this clonotype. The gene calls are TRBV10-3 and TRBJ2-7, with 9 bases lining up with TRBD2. Germline V gene data show CDR1 as ENHRY and CDR2 as SYGVKD. The V and J ends lost 4 bases and 2 bases, in that order; junction bases with no gene match: 9. This CDR3 region has 16 residues. The CDR3 spells CAISANPASGAYEQYF. CDR3 DNA: TGTGCCATCAGTGCTAACCCGGCTAGCGGGGCCTACGAGCAGTACTTC.

This clonotype appeared many times. The chain combines TRBV11-3 with TRBJ2-2; 8 positions match TRBD2. The CDR3 loop spans 18 amino acids. Trimming at V came to 1 base and at J to 5 bases, leaving 12 bases not matched to a gene. Germline V gene lookup returns CDR1 SGHNT and CDR2 YENEEA. The CDR3 sequence is CASSLVTLGLGTTGELFF. The CDR3 bases are TGTGCCAGCAGCTTAGTGACTTTGGGACTAGGGACGACCGGGGAGCTGTTTTTT.

The V gene is TRBV9, the J gene TRBJ2-1; the D is unclear. The germline V gene has CDR1 SGDLS and CDR2 YYNGEE. This CDR3 has 15 residues. Trimming took off 0 bases at V and 6 bases at J, with 13 bases between the two ends. The CDR3 protein is CASSVVSVPSNEQFF. CDR3 sequence (DNA): TGTGCCAGCAGCGTAGTGTCGGTGCCGAGCAATGAGCAGTTCTTC.

A few counts support this clonotype. V and J are TRBV27 and TRBJ2-7; 8 positions match TRBD2. Unmatched junction bases numbered 7, after V lost 0 bases and J lost 0 bases. Germline CDR1 and CDR2: MNHEY and SMNVEV (reference sequence). CDR3 length equals 17 residues. CDR3 sequence: CASSLSIAGTPSYEQYF. Written as DNA, the CDR3 is TGTGCCAGCAGTTTATCGATAGCGGGGACACCCTCCTACGAGCAGTACTTC.